The next 2 T cell receptor beta chains were all read from a single sample in a study of T cell repertoires in cytomegalovirus infection. These receptors have no identified antigens. In TCRdb, the reads were re-called with MiXCR into one record per CDR3 protein. The data contain some 940,000 distinct CDR3 sequences, roughly 31% of them singletons. The starting material was cultured CD8+ T cells from PBMCs, obtained from culture after CMV antigen stimulation. Source of these receptors: a human donor in good health (CMV status not recorded). Some clones in this sample may be carry-over from other donors' samples.

This clonotype was observed a few times. The gene calls are TRBV5-4 and TRBJ2-7, with TRBD1 identical over 10 bases. The CDR3 totals 16 residues. In germline, CDR1 is SGHNT, CDR2 YYREEE (reference sequence). V shed 4 bases and J 3 bases; nucleotides not matched to a gene: 10. In DNA form, the CDR3 reads TGTGCCAGCAGCATTTGGACAGGGGGAACGAACTACGAGCAGTACTTC. It yields the protein CASSIWTGGTNYEQYF.

The chain has TRBV4-1 and TRBJ1-5; no firm D call. With 1 base removed from V and 1 base from J, the gap between germline ends came to 5 bases. Germline V lookup: CDR1 MGHRA, CDR2 YSYEKL. There are 14 residues in the CDR3. The CDR3 nucleotides read TGCGCCAGCAGCCAAGCCCAGAGCAATCAGCCCCAGCATTTT. As protein: CASSQAQSNQPQHF.